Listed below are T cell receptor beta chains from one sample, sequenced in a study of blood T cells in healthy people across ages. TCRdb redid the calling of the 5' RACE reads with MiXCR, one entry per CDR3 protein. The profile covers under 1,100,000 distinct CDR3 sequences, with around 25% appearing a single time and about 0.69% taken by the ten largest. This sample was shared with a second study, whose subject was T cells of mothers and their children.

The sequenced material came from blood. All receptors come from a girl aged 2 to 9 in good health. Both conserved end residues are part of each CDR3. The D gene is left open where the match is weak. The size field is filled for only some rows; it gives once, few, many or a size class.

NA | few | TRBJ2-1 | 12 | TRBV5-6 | TGTGCCAGCAGCTTATCCGGGACAGAGCAGTTCTTC | CASSLSGTEQFF
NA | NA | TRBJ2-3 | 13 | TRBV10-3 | TGTGCCACCGACGGGGGAAGCACAGATACGCAGTATTTT | CATDGGSTDTQYF
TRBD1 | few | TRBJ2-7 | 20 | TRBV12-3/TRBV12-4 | TGTGCCAGCAGAAAGGACAGGGGGCTCCTTATTCCCTACGATCGCGACGAGCAGTACTTC | CASRKDRGLLIPYDRDEQYF
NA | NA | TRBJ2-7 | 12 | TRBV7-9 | TGTGCCAGCAAGGATGTTAGCAACGAGCAGTACTTC | CASKDVSNEQYF
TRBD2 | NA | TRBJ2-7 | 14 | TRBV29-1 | TGCAGCGTCATCTCAGCGGGAGAGTCCTACGAGCAGTACTTC | CSVISAGESYEQYF
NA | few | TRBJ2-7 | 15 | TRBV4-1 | TGCGCCAGCAGCCAAGTTGAGTACTTGCGCTACGAGCAGTACTTC | CASSQVEYLRYEQYF
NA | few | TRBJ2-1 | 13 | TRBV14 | TGTGCCAGCAGCCAAGCTCTATACAATGAGCAGTTCTTC | CASSQALYNEQFF
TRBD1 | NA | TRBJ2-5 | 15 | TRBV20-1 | TGCAGTGCTAGAGTGACAGGGGAGTACCAAGAGACCCAGTACTTC | CSARVTGEYQETQYF
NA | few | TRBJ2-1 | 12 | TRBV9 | TGTGCCAGCAGCCCCCAGGGAATGTGGCAGTTCTTC | CASSPQGMWQFF
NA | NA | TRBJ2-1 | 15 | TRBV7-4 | TGTGCCAGCAGGACTAGACAAAGCTCCTACAATGAGCAGTTCTTC | CASRTRQSSYNEQFF
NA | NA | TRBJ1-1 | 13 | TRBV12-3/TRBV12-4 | TGTGCCAGCAGTTTACAGGCTCACACTGAAGCTTTCTTT | CASSLQAHTEAFF
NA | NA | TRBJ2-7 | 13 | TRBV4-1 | TGCGCCAGCAGCCAAACTAGGGACTACGAGCAGTACTTC | CASSQTRDYEQYF
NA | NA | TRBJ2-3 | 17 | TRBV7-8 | TGTGCCAGCAGCTTGGCCGGCGGGGTCGGCTTCATAGATACGCAGTATTTT | CASSLAGGVGFIDTQYF
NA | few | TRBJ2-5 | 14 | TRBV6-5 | TGTGCCAGCAGTCGGGGGTCCAACCAGGAGACCCAGTACTTC | CASSRGSNQETQYF
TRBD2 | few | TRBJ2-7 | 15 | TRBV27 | TGTGCCAGCGGGACTAGCGGGAAGGGTGGCTACGAGCAGTACTTC | CASGTSGKGGYEQYF
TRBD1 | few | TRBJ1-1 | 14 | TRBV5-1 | TGCGCCAGCAGTCTGACAGGGTTAGACACTGAAGCTTTCTTT | CASSLTGLDTEAFF
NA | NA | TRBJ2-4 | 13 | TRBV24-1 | TGTGCCACCAGTGATTCCAAAACCGACAGTCAGTACTTC | CATSDSKTDSQYF
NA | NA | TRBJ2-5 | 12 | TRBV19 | TGTGCCAGTAGTATTAAGGGGGAGACCCAGTACTTC | CASSIKGETQYF
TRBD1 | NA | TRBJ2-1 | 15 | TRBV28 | TGTGCCAGCAGTTCCGCGGGACAGGGGACCAATGAGCAGTTCTTC | CASSSAGQGTNEQFF
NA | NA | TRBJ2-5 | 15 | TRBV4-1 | TGCGCCAGCAGCCGAACAGGCGCGGGGCAAGAGACCCAGTACTTC | CASSRTGAGQETQYF
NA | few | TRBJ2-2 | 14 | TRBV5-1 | TGCGCCAGCAGCTTGACAGGGTCCCCCGGGGAGCTGTTTTTT | CASSLTGSPGELFF
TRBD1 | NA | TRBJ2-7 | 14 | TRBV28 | TGTGCCAGCAGTTTATTGACAGGGTGGGACGAGCAGTACTTC | CASSLLTGWDEQYF
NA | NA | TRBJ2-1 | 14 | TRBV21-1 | TGTGCCAGCCACCGACAGGGGGCTGAAAATGAGCAGTTCTTC | CASHRQGAENEQFF
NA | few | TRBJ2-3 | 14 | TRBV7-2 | TGTGCCAGCAGCTTAGGACGGCGCACAGATACGCAGTATTTT | CASSLGRRTDTQYF
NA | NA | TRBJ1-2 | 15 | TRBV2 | TGTGCCAGCAGTGTCGGGCGGACACTTAGCTATGGCTACACCTTC | CASSVGRTLSYGYTF
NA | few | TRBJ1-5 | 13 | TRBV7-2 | TGTGCCAGCAGTTTATTTGGCAATCAGCCCCAGCATTTT | CASSLFGNQPQHF
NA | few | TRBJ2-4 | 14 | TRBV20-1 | TGCAGTGCTGCCCAAGCGGGAGCCAAAAACATTCAGTACTTC | CSAAQAGAKNIQYF
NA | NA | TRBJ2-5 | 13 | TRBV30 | TGTGCCTGGAGGACCAAGAATCAAGAGACCCAGTACTTC | CAWRTKNQETQYF
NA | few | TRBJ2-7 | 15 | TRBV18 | TGTGCCAGCTCACCACCGATTGGAGCTTCCTACGAGCAGTACTTC | CASSPPIGASYEQYF
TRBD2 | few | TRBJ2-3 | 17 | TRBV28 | TGTGCCAGCAGTCCAAAGACTAGCGGGAGAGGTTCAGATACGCAGTATTTT | CASSPKTSGRGSDTQYF
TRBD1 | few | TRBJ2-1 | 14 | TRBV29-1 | TGCAGCGGAGTTCCCGTGACAGGGGTCAATGAGCAGTTCTTC | CSGVPVTGVNEQFF
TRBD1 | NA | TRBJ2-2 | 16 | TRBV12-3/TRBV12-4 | TGTGCCAGCAACTTTGCGACAGGGCCGAGGGCCGGGGAGCTGTTTTTT | CASNFATGPRAGELFF
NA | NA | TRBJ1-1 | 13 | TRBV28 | TGTGCCAGCAGTTTCCCCACAAGGACTGAAGCTTTCTTT | CASSFPTRTEAFF